The present T cell receptor (beta chain) was sequenced within a study of cytomegalovirus exposure and HLA in healthy donors. General study points: In a later analysis, specific HLA alleles were associated with 16,000 or so TCR beta sequences at a 0.05 false discovery rate.

Trimming removed 3 bases from V and 0 bases from J, with 20 bases in between. This CDR3 spans 17 amino acids. CDR1 and CDR2 from the germline V gene are GTSNPN and SVGIG (reference sequence). Primers included in the PCR were 60 Vbeta and 13 Jbeta primers. Measured with immunoSEQ multiplex PCR; TCRdb has only the in-frame clones, and not every one. The sample lists some 120,000 clones, about 81% occurring once. Worth noting for this clone: Antigen: not known.

The sequencing input was PBMCs. The chain recombines TRBV30 with TRBJ1-1; D is undetermined. This clonotype was sampled from a woman between 50 and 59 years old in good health and CMV-seropositive. CDR3 sequence reads: CAWRAGTPGVLNTEAFF. The CDR3 nucleotides are TGTGCCTGGAGGGCCGGCACCCCCGGGGTTCTGAACACTGAAGCTTTCTTT.